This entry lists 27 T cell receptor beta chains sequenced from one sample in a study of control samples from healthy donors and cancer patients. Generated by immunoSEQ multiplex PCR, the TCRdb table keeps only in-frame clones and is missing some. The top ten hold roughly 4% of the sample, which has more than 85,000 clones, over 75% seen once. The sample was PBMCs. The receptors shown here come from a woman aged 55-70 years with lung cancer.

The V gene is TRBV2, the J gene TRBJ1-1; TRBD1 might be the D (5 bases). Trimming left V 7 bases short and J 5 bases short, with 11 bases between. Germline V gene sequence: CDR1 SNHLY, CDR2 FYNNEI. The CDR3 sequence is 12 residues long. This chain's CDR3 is CASNGRVTEAFF. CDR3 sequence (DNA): TGTGCCAGCAATGGCAGGGTGACTGAAGCTTTCTTT.

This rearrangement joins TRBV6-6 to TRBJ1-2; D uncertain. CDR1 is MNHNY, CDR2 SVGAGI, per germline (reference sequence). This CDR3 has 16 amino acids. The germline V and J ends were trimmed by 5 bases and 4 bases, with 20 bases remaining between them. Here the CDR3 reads CASSPSIGSSGYGYTF. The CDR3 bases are TGTGCCAGCAGTCCCTCTATAGGGTCCTCGGGCTATGGCTACACCTTC.

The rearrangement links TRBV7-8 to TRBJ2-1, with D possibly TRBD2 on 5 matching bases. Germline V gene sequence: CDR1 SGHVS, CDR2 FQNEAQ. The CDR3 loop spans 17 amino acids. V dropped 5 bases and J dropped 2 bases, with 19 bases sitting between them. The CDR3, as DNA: TGTGCCAGCAGCCGGATGAGTCAAGCGGTCCCCTACAATGAGCAGTTCTTC. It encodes CASSRMSQAVPYNEQFF.

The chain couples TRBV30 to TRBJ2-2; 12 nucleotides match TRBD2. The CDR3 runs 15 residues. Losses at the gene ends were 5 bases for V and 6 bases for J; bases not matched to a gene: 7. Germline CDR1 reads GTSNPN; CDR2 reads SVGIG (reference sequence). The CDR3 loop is CAWRLAGEVAGELFF. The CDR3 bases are TGTGCCTGGCGACTAGCGGGAGAGGTAGCCGGGGAGCTGTTTTTT.

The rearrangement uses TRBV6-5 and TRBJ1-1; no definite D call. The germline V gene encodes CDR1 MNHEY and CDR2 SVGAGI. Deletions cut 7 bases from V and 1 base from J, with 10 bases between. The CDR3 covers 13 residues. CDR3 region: CASMGFRNTEAFF. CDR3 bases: TGTGCCAGCATGGGCTTCCGGAACACTGAAGCTTTCTTT.

The CDR3 loop reads CASSSQGGNGNTIYF. The CDR3 bases are TGCGCCAGCTCCTCCCAAGGGGGTAACGGAAACACCATATATTTT. The V gene is TRBV5-1, the J gene TRBJ1-3, with D perhaps TRBD1 (6 bases). CDR1 and CDR2 from the germline V gene are SGHRS and YFSETQ. This CDR3 spans 15 amino acids. V dropped 7 bases and J dropped 4 bases, with 18 bases sitting between them. Using reference TRBV5-1 and TRBJ1-3 for the parts outside the CDR3, the full variable domain is KAGVTQTPRYLIKTRGQQVTLSCSPISGHRSVSWYQQTPGQGLQFLFEYFSETQRNKGNFPGRFSGRQFSNSRSEMNVSTLELGDSALYLCASSSQGGNGNTIYFGEGSWLTVV.

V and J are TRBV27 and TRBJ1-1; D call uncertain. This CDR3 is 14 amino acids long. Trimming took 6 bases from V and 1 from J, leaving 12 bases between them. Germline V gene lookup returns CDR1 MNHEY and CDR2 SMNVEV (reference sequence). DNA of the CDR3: TGTGCCAGCAGACCCCAGGAGTCGAACACTGAAGCTTTCTTT. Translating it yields CASRPQESNTEAFF.

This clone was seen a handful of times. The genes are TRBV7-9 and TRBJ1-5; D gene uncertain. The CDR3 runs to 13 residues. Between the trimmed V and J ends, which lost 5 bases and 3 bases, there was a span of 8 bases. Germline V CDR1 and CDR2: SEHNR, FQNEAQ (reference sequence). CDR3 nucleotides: TGTGCCAGCAGCACAACTCACAATCAGCCCCAGCATTTT. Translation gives CASSTTHNQPQHF.

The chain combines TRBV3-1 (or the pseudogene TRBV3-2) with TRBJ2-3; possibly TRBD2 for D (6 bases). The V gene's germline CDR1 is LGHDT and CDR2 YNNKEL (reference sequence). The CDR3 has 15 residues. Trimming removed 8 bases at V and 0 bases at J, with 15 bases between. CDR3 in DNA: TGTGCCAGCTCCATCGGCGGGATCAGCACAGATACGCAGTATTTT. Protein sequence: CASSIGGISTDTQYF.

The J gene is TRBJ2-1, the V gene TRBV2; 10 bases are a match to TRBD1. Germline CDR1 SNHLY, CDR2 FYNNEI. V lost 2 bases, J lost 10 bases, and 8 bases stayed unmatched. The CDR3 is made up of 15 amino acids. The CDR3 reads CASSEMPGTGDEQFF. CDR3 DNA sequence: TGTGCCAGCAGTGAAATGCCTGGGACAGGGGACGAGCAGTTCTTC.

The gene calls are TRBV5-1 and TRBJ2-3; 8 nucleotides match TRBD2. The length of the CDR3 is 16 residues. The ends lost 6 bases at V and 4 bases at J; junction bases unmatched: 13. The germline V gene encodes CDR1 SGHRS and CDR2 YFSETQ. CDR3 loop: CASTPGVSGISDTQYF. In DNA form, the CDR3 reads TGCGCCAGCACCCCCGGGGTTAGCGGGATCTCAGATACGCAGTATTTT.

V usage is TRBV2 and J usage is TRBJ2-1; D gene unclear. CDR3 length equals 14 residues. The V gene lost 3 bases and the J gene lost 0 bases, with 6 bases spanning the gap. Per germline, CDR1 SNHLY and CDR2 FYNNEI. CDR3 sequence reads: CASSDSSSYNEQFF. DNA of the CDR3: TGTGCCAGCAGTGACTCTAGCTCCTACAATGAGCAGTTCTTC.

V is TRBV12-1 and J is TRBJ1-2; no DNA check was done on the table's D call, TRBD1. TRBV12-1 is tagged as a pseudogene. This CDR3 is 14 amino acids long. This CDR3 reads CASSSKTGMDGYTF. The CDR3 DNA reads TGTGCCAGCAGCTCGAAGACAGGGATGGACGGCTACACCTTC.

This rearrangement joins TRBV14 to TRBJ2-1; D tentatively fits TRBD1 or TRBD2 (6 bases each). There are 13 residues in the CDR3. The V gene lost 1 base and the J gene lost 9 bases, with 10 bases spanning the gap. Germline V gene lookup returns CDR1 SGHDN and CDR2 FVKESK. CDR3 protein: CASSQVGGSEQFF. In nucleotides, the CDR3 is TGTGCCAGCAGCCAAGTAGGGGGGAGTGAGCAGTTCTTC. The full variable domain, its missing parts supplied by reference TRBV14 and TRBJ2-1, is EAGVTQFPSHSVIEKGQTVTLRCDPISGHDNLYWYRRVMGKEIKFLLHFVKESKQDESGMPNNRFLAERTGGTYSTLKVQPAELEDSGVYFCASSQVGGSEQFFGPGTRLTVL.

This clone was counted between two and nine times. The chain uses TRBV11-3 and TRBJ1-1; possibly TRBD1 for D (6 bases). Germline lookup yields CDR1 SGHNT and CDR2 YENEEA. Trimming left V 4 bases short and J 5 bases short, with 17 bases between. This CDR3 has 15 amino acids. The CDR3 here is CASSSGASQGTEAFF. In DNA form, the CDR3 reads TGTGCCAGCAGCTCCGGCGCTTCCCAGGGGACTGAAGCTTTCTTT.

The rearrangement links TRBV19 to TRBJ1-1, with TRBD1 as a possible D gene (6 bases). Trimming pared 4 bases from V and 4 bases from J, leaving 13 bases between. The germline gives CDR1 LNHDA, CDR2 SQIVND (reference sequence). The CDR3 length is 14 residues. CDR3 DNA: TGTGCCAGTAGTAACAGGGTTGGAGGCACTGAAGCTTTCTTT. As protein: CASSNRVGGTEAFF.

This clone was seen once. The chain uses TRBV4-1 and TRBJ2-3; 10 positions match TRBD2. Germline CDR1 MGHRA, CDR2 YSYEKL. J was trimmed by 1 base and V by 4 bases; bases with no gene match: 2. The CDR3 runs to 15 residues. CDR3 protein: CASSRLAGGTDTQYF. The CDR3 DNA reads TGCGCCAGCAGCCGCCTAGCGGGGGGCACAGATACGCAGTATTTT.

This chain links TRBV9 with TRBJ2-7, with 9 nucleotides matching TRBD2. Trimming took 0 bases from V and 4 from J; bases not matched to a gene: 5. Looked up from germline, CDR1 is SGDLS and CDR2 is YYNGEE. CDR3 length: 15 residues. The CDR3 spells CASSVGLAGLYEQYF. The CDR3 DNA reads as TGTGCCAGCAGCGTAGGTCTAGCGGGACTATACGAGCAGTACTTC.

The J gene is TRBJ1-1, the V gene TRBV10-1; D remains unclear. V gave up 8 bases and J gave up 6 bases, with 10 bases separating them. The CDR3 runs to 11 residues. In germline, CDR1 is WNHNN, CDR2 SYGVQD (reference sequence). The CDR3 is CASVSVAEAFF. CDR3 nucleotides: TGCGCCAGCGTATCGGTCGCTGAAGCTTTCTTT.

CDR3 in amino acids: CASSLWEGQPQHF. CDR3 bases: TGTGCCAGCAGCCTCTGGGAGGGTCAGCCCCAGCATTTT. The chain employs TRBV7-3 and TRBJ1-5; no clear D. V lost 5 bases to trimming and J lost 6 bases, with 11 bases between them. The CDR3 has 13 amino acids. The germline V gene encodes CDR1 SGHTA and CDR2 FQGTGA. The whole variable domain, remainder taken from reference TRBV7-3 and TRBJ1-5, is GAGVSQTPSNKVTEKGKYVELRCDPISGHTALYWYRQSLGQGPEFLIYFQGTGAADDSGLPNDRFFAVRPEGSVSTLKIQRTERGDSAVYLCASSLWEGQPQHFGDGTRLSIL.

The chain's CDR3 is CATSGVREGYYNEQFF. Written as DNA, the CDR3 is TGTGCCACCAGTGGGGTACGGGAGGGTTACTACAATGAGCAGTTCTTC. This chain joins TRBV24-1 and TRBJ2-1; 8 nucleotides match TRBD2. The trim removed 5 bases at V and 3 bases at J, leaving 8 bases unmatched. The CDR3 runs to 16 residues. Germline V gene sequence: CDR1 KGHDR, CDR2 SFDVKD.

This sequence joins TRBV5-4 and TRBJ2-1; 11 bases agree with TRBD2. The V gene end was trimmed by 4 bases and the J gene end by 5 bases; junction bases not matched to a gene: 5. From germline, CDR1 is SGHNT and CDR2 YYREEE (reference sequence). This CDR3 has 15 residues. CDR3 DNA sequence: TGTGCCAGCAGCCGGGGACTAGCGGAAGACAATGAGCAGTTCTTC. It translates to CASSRGLAEDNEQFF.

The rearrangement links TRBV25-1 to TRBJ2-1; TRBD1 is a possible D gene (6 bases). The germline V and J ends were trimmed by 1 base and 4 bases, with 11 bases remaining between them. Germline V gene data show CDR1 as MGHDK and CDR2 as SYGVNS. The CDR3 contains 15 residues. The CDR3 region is CASSEWGTGYNEQFF. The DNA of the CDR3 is TGTGCCAGCAGTGAATGGGGAACAGGGTACAATGAGCAGTTCTTC.

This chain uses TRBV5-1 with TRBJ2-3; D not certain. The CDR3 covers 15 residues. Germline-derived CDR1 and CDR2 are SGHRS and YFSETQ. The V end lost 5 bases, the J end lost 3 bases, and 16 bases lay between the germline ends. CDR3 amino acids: CASSQDPTSTDTQYF. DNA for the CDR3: TGCGCCAGCAGTCAAGACCCGACCTCAACAGATACGCAGTATTTT.

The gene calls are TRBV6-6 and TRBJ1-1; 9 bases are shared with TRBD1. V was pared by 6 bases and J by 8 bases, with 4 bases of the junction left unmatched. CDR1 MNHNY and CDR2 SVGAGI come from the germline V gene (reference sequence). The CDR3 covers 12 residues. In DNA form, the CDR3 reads TGTGCCAGCAGGCTAGACAGGGGGGAAGCTTTCTTT. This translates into CASRLDRGEAFF.

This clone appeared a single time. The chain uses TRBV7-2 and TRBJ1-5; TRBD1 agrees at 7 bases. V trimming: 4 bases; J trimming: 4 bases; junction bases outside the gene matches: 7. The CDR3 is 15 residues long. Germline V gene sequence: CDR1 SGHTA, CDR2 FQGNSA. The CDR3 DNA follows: TGTGCCAGCAGCTCCTCCGGGACAGATAATCAGCCCCAGCATTTT. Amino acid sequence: CASSSSGTDNQPQHF.

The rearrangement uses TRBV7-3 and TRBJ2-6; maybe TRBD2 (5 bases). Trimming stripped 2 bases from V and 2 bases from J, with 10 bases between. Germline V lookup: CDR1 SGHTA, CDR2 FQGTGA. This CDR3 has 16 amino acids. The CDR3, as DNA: TGTGCCAGCAGCTTACAGCCCGGGGCTGGGGCCAACGTCCTGACTTTC. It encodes CASSLQPGAGANVLTF.